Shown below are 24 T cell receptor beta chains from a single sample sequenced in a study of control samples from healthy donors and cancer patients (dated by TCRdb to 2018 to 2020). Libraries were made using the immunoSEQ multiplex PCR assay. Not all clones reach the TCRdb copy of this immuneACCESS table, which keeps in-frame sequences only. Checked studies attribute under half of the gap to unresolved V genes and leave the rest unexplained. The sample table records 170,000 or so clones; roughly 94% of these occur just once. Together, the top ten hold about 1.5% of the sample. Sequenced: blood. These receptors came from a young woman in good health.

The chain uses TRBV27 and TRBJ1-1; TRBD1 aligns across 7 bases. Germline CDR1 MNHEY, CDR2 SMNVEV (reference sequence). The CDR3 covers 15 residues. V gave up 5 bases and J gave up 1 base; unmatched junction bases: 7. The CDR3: CASSPRQGRNTEAFF. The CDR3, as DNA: TGTGCCAGCAGTCCGCGACAGGGCCGGAACACTGAAGCTTTCTTT.

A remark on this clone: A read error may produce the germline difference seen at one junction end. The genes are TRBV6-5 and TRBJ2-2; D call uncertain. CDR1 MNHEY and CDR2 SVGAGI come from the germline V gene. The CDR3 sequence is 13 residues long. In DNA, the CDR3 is TGTGCCAGCAGTCACTCGGACGCCGGGGAGCTGTTTTTT. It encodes CASSHSDAGELFF.

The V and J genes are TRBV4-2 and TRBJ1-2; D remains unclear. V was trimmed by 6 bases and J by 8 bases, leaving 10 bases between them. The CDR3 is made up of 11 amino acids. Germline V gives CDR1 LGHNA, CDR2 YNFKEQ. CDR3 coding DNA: TGTGCCAGCAGATCAGGATTAGGCTACACCTTC. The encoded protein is CASRSGLGYTF.

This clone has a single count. Written as DNA, the CDR3 is TGTGCCACCAGCAGAAGAACGGCAGATACGCAGTATTTT. This gives the protein CATSRRTADTQYF. The rearrangement joins TRBV15 to TRBJ2-3; D uncertain. Germline V lookup: CDR1 LNHNV, CDR2 YYDKDF (reference sequence). V lost 2 bases and J lost 4, with 7 bases in between. There are 13 residues in the CDR3.

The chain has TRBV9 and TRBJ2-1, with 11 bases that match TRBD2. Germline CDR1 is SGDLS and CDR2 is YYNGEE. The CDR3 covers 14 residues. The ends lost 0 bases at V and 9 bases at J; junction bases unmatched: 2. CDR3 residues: CASSVDLAGGEQFF. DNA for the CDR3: TGTGCCAGCAGCGTAGATCTAGCGGGGGGTGAGCAGTTCTTC.

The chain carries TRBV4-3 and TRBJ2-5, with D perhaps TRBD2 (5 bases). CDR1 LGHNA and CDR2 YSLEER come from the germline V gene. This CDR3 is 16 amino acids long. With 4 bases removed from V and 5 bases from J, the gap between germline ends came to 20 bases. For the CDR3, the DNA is TGCGCCAGCAGCCCCGGATCGAAGGTACGGGGTGAGACCCAGTACTTC. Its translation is CASSPGSKVRGETQYF.

The CDR3 DNA is TGTGCCAGCAGCTTAGCGGGGGTAGGGTCCGGCTACACCTTC. Protein product: CASSLAGVGSGYTF. The gene calls are TRBV7-8 and TRBJ1-2; tentative D call: TRBD1 (5 bases). The CDR3 loop spans 14 amino acids. The V and J ends lost 0 bases and 8 bases respectively, with 13 bases between them. Per the germline V gene, CDR1 is SGHVS and CDR2 is FQNEAQ.

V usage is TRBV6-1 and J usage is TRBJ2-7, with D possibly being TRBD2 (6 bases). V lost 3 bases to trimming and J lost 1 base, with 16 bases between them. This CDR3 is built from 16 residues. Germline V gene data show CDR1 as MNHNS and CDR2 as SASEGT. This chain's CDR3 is CASSELNLAPSYEQYF. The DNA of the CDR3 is TGTGCCAGCAGTGAGTTAAACCTAGCGCCTTCCTACGAGCAGTACTTC.

The CDR3 DNA is TGTGCCACAAGGTACAGGGGGAACTATGGCTACACCTTC. Translated, it gives CATRYRGNYGYTF. J is TRBJ1-2 and V is TRBV12-3 or TRBV12-4; 8 bases agree with TRBD1. The CDR3 is 13 residues long. Trimming at V came to 10 bases and at J to 2 bases, leaving 6 bases not matched to a gene.

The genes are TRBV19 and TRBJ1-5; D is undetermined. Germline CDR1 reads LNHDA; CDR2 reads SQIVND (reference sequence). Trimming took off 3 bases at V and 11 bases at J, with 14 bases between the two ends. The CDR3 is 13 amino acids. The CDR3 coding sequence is TGTGCCAGTAGTATGGATCTCTCTGGGGCCCAGCATTTT. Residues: CASSMDLSGAQHF.

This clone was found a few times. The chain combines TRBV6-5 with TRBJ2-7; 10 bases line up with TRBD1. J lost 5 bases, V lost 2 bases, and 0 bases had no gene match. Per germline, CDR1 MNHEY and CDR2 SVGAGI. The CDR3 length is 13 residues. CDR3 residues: CASSYGTGDEQYF. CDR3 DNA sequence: TGTGCCAGCAGTTACGGGACAGGGGACGAGCAGTACTTC.

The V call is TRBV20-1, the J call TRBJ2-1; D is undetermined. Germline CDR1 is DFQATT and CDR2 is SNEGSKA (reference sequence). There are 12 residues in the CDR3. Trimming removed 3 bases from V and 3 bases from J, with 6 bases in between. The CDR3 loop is CSASYGYNEQFF. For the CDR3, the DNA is TGCAGTGCTAGTTACGGCTACAATGAGCAGTTCTTC.

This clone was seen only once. The CDR3 sequence is CATSISRQAKAELFF. CDR3 nucleotides: TGTGCCACCAGCATATCACGGCAGGCAAAAGCGGAACTGTTTTTT. The chain couples TRBV15 to TRBJ1-4; D remains ambiguous. Trimming shortened V by 4 bases and J by 12 bases, and 21 bases separated the two germline ends. CDR1 is LNHNV, CDR2 YYDKDF, per germline (reference sequence). The CDR3 is 15 amino acids.

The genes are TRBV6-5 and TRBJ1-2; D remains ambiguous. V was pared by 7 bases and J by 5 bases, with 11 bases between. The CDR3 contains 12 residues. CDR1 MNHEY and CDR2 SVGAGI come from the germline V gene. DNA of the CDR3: TGTGCCAGCACACGACGGGGATATGGCTACACCTTC. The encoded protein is CASTRRGYGYTF.

The DNA of the CDR3 is TGTGCCAGTAGACCGGACGGGACAGGGGGTAATGGCTACACCTTC. Encoded protein: CASRPDGTGGNGYTF. The chain is built from TRBV19 and TRBJ1-2; 11 nucleotides match TRBD1. CDR3 size: 15 residues. Looked up from germline, CDR1 is LNHDA and CDR2 is SQIVND (reference sequence). The J segment lost 6 bases and the V segment lost 6 bases, leaving 9 bases of the junction unmatched. The whole variable domain, remainder taken from reference TRBV19 and TRBJ1-2, is DGGITQSPKYLFRKEGQNVTLSCEQNLNHDAMYWYRQDPGQGLRLIYYSQIVNDFQKGDIAEGYSVSREKKESFPLTVTSAQKNPTAFYLCASRPDGTGGNGYTFGSGTRLTVV.

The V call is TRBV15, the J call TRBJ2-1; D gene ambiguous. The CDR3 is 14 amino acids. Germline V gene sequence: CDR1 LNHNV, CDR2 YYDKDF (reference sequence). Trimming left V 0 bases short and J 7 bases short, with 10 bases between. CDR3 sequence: CATSRDLGVNEQFF. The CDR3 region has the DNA TGTGCCACCAGCAGAGATCTTGGGGTGAATGAGCAGTTCTTC. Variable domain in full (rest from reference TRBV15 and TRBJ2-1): DAMVIQNPRYQVTQFGKPVTLSCSQTLNHNVMYWYQQKSSQAPKLLFHYYDKDFNNEADTPDNFQSRRPNTSFCFLDIRSPGLGDTAMYLCATSRDLGVNEQFFGPGTRLTVL.

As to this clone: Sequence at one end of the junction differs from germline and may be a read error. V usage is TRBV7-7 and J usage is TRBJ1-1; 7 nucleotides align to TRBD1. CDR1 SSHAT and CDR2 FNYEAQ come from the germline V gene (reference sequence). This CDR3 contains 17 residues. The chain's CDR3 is CASSPILSGQLNTEAFF. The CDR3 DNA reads TGTGCTAGCAGCCCCATCCTATCGGGACAGCTGAACACTGAAGCTTTCTTT.

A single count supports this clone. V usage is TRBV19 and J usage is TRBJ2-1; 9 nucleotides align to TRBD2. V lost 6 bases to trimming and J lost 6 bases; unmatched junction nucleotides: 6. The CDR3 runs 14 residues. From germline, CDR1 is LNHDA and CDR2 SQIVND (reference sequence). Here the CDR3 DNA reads TGTGCCAGTAGGGGACTAGCCACATCCAATGAGCAGTTCTTC. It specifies CASRGLATSNEQFF.

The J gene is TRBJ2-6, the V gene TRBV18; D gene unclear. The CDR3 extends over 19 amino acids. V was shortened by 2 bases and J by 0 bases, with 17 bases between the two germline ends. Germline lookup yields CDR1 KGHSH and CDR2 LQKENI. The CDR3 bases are TGTGCCAGCTCACCAAGAGCACAAACATCTCTCTCTGGGGCCAACGTCCTGACTTTC. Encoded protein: CASSPRAQTSLSGANVLTF.

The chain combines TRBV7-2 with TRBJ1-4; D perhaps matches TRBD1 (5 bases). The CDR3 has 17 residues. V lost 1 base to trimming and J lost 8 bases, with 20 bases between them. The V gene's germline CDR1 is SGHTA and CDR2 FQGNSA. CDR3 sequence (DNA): TGTGCCAGCAGCTTAGGGTATTCGGGTACAGGTGGCGAAAAACTGTTTTTT. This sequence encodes CASSLGYSGTGGEKLFF.

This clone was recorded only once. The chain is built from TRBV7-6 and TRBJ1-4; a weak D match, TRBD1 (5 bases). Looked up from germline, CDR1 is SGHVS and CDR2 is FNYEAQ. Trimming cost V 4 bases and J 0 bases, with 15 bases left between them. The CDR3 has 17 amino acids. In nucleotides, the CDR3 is TGTGCCAGCAGCTCTGGACACAACCTAGCAACTAATGAAAAACTGTTTTTT. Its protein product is CASSSGHNLATNEKLFF. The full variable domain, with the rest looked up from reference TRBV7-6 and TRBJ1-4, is GAGVSQSPRYKVTKRGQDVALRCDPISGHVSLYWYRQALGQGPEFLTYFNYEAQQDKSGLPNDRFSAERPEGSISTLTIQRTEQRDSAMYRCASSSGHNLATNEKLFFGSGTQLSVL.

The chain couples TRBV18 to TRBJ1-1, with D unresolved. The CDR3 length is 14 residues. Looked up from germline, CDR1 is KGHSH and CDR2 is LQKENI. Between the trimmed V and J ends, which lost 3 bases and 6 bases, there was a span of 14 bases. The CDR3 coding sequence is TGTGCCAGCTCACCGGCCGGGTGGTTTGCTGAAGCTTTCTTT. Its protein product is CASSPAGWFAEAFF.

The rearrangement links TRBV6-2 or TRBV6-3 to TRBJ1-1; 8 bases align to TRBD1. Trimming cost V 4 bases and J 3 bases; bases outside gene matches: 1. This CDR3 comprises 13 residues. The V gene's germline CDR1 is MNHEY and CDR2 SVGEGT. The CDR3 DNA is TGTGCCAGCAGTTCACAGGGGGACACTGAAGCTTTCTTT. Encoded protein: CASSSQGDTEAFF.

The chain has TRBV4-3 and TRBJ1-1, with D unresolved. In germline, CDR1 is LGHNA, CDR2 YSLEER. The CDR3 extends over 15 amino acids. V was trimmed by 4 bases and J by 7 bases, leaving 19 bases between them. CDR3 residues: CASSRNNRSPYEAFF. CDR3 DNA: TGCGCCAGCAGCCGAAATAATCGGTCCCCCTATGAAGCTTTCTTT.